This T cell receptor beta chain is drawn from a study of T cells in women clearing cervical HPV infection. Study details: Case blood drawn at lesion detection; control blood after infection cleared.

Genomic DNA, averaging about 1,200 ng per sample, yielded TCR beta CDR3 via immunoSEQ. TCRdb's copy holds only in-frame clones and misses some; the assay was immunoSEQ multiplex PCR. Its clone listing holds 19,000 or so clones. The V and J ends lost 3 bases and 3 bases respectively, with 3 bases between them. Germline CDR1 is SGHDN and CDR2 is FVKESK. This CDR3 is built from 11 residues. All participants had a single incident cervical HPV16 infection, and prevalent HPV16 infections were excluded. Findings of the study overall: CIN3+ cases had significantly higher TCR repertoire richness than controls, but evenness did not differ.

This clone is labeled medium-sized based on frequency. Antigen unknown. The read ends 3 residues before the CDR3 terminus; that terminus is restored from the germline J gene. The receptor comes from a woman between 18 and 70 years old with a cervical HPV16 infection that either progressed to CIN3+ or cleared (not recorded which). This sequence joins TRBV14 and TRBJ2-7; D is unclear. The sequenced sample consisted of blood buffy coat. CDR3 DNA, as far as it was read: TGTGCCAGCAGCCACCACTACGAG. Its translation is CASSHHYE. The entire CDR3 is CASSHHYEQYF.